This is a list of T cell receptor beta chains from one sample in a study of shared clonotypes between healthy human individuals. TCRdb's table, derived via immunoSEQ multiplex PCR, lists solely in-frame clones and lacks some. The sample consists of approximately 600,000 clones, approximately 95% of them appearing once. Sequenced input: naive CD8+ T cells sorted from blood. These receptors all stem from a woman aged 25-40 years in good health. Each CDR3 is given without its conserved first and last residue. Clone size is not always given. Where it is, it says once, few, many or a class for expanded clones.

TRBV28,NA,ASSVTGESRGYT
TRBV27,NA,ASSSGAEQF
TRBV28,NA,ASRSTDPTKGTLYEQY
TRBV9,NA,ASSVGGFNEQF
TRBV29-1,NA,SVAWEGRVNIQY
TRBV2,NA,ASSLGGGGGETQY
TRBV5-1,NA,ASSLDRGQGYEQY
TRBV5-6,NA,ASSEQGATGANVLT
TRBV19,NA,ASSPGHSFYYEQY
TRBV5-6,NA,ASSNDRTANYGYT
TRBV5-6,NA,ASSSDRDYEQY
TRBV13,NA,ASSYTRGEYGYT
TRBV4-1,NA,ASGSEVGSSFGF
TRBV7-2,NA,ASSFGLFSYNEQF
TRBV9,few,ASSVGYGYT